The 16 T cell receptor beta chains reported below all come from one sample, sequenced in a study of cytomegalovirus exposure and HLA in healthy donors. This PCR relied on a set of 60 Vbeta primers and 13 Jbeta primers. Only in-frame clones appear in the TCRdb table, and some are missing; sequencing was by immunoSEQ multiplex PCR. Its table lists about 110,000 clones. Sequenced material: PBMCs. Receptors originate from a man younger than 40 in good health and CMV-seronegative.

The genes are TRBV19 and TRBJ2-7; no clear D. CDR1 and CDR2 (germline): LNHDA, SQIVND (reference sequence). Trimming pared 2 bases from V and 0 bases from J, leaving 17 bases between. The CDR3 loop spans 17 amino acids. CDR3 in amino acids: CASSIQDIRHFSYEQYF. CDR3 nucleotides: TGTGCCAGTAGTATACAGGATATTCGGCACTTCTCCTACGAGCAGTACTTC.

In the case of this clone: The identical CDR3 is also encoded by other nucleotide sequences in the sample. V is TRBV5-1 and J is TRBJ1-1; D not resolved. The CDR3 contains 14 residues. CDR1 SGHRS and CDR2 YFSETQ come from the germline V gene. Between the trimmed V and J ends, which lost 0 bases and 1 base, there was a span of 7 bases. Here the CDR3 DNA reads TGCGCCAGCAGCTTGGACCGAGGGAACACTGAAGCTTTCTTT. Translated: CASSLDRGNTEAFF. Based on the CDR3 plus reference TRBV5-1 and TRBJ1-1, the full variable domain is KAGVTQTPRYLIKTRGQQVTLSCSPISGHRSVSWYQQTPGQGLQFLFEYFSETQRNKGNFPGRFSGRQFSNSRSEMNVSTLELGDSALYLCASSLDRGNTEAFFGQGTRLTVV.

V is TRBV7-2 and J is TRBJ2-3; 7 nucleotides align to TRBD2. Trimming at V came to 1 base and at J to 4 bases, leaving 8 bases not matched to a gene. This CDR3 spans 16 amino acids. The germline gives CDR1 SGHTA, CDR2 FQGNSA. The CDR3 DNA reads TGTGCCAGCAGCTTAGGCGGGGGAGCGAGATCAGATACGCAGTATTTT. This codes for CASSLGGGARSDTQYF. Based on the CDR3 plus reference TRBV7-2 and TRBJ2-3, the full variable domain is GAGVSQSPSNKVTEKGKDVELRCDPISGHTALYWYRQSLGQGLEFLIYFQGNSAPDKSGLPSDRFSAERTGGSVSTLTIQRTQQEDSAVYLCASSLGGGARSDTQYFGPGTRLTVL.

The CDR3 loop reads CASSPTDSMNTEAFF. In DNA form, the CDR3 reads TGTGCCAGCTCACCAACCGACAGCATGAACACTGAAGCTTTCTTT. V usage is TRBV18 and J usage is TRBJ1-1; possible D gene TRBD1, 5 bases. This CDR3 spans 15 amino acids. Germline V gene lookup returns CDR1 KGHSH and CDR2 LQKENI. The V gene lost 2 bases and the J gene lost 0 bases, with 10 bases spanning the gap. Drawing the rest from reference TRBV18 and TRBJ1-1, the complete variable domain is NAGVMQNPRHLVRRRGQEARLRCSPMKGHSHVYWYRQLPEEGLKFMVYLQKENIIDESGMPKERFSAEFPKEGPSILRIQQVVRGDSAAYFCASSPTDSMNTEAFFGQGTRLTVV.

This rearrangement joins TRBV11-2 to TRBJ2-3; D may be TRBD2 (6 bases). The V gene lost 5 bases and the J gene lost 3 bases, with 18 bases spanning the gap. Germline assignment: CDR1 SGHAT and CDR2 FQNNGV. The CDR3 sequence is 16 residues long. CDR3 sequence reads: CASSPLGGAGTDTQYF. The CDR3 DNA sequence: TGTGCCAGCAGCCCCCTGGGCGGGGCCGGAACAGATACGCAGTATTTT.

Here the CDR3 DNA reads TGTGCCAGCAGCTCCGGGACAGTAAATGAAAAACTGTTTTTT. It yields the protein CASSSGTVNEKLFF. The chain employs TRBV28 and TRBJ1-4; 7 bases map to TRBD1. J was trimmed by 5 bases and V by 6 bases; bases with no gene match: 6. Germline values: CDR1 MDHEN, CDR2 SYDVKM. This CDR3 comprises 14 residues.

This CDR3 reads CASSQSTGKGDRVFEQYF. CDR3 DNA sequence: TGCGCCAGCAGTCAATCTACCGGCAAGGGAGACAGGGTTTTCGAGCAGTACTTC. The J gene is TRBJ2-7, the V gene TRBV23-1; TRBD1 matches 7 bases. TRBV23-1 carries the ORF label, with uncertain function. The V and J ends lost 0 bases and 6 bases, in that order; junction bases with no gene match: 17. The CDR3 covers 18 residues.

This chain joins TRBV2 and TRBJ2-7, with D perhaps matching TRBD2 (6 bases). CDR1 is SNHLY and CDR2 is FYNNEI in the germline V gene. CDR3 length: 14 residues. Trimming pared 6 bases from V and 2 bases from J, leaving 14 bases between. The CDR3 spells CASSRDWKTYEQYF. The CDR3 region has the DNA TGTGCCAGCAGCCGGGACTGGAAGACCTACGAGCAGTACTTC.

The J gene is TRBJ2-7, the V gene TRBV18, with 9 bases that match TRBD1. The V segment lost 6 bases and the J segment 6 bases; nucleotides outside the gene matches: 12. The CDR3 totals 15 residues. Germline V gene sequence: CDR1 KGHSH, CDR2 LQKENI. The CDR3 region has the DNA TGTGCCAGCTCCCCCGCGACAGGGGGTGCGGCCGAGCAGTACTTC. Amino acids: CASSPATGGAAEQYF.

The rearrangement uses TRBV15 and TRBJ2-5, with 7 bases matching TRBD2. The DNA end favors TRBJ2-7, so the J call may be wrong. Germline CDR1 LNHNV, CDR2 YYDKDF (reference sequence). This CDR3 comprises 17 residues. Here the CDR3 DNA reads TGTGCCACCAGCAGATTTGTCTTATCGGGGGGTTCCTACGAGCAGTACTTC. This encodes CATSRFVLSGGSYEQYF.

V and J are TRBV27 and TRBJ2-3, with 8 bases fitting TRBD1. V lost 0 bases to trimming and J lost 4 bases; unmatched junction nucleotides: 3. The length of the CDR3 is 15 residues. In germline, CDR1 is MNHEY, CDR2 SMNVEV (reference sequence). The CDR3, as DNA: TGTGCCAGCAGTTTATCAGGACAGGGAGCAGATACGCAGTATTTT. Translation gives CASSLSGQGADTQYF.

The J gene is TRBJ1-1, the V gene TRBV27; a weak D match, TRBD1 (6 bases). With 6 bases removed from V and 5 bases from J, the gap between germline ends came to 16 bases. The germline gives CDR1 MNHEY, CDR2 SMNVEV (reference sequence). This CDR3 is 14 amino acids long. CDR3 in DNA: TGTGCCAGCAGCAACAGCCTTAGGGGGACTGAAGCTTTCTTT. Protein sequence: CASSNSLRGTEAFF.

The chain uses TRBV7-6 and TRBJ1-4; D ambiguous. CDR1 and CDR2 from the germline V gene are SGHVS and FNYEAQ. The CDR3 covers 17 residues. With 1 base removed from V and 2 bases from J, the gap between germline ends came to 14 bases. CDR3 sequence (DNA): TGTGCCAGCAGCTTAGGAGGATTCCAGAGGACTAATGAAAAACTGTTTTTT. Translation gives CASSLGGFQRTNEKLFF.

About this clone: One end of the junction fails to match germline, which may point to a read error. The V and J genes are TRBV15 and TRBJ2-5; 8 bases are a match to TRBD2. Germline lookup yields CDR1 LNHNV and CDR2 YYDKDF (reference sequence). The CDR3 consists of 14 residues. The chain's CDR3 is CATGSGGSRETQYF. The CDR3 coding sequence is TGTGCCACCGGCAGCGGGGGTTCCCGGGAGACCCAGTACTTC. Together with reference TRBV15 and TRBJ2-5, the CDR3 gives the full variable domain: DAMVIQNPRYQVTQFGKPVTLSCSQTLNHNVMYWYQQKSSQAPKLLFHYYDKDFNNEADTPDNFQSRRPNTSFCFLDIRSPGLGDTAMYLCATGSGGSRETQYFGPGTRLLVL.

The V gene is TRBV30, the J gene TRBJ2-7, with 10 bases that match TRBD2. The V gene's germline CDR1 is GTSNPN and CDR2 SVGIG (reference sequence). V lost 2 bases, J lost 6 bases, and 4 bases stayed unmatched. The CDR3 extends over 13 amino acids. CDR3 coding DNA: TGTGCCTGGAGTACCGGACTAGCGGCCGAGCAGTACTTC. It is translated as CAWSTGLAAEQYF.

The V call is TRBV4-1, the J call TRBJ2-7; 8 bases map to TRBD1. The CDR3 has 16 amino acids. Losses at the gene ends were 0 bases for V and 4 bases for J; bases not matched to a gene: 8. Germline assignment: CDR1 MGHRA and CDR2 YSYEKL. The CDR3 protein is CASSQDETGGMYEQYF. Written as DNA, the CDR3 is TGCGCCAGCAGCCAAGATGAAACAGGGGGTATGTACGAGCAGTACTTC.